This T cell receptor beta chain stems from a study of PD-1 blockade in classical Hodgkin lymphoma. As to time point: cycle 4 day 1 (C4D1), after less than seven weeks of nivolumab. Following autologous stem cell transplantation, relapse occurred in every patient, and exposure to brentuximab vedotin varied. V gave up 7 bases and J gave up 4 bases, with 16 bases separating them. Germline V gives CDR1 LNHDA, CDR2 SQIVND (reference sequence). The CDR3 spans 14 residues. The table came from immunoSEQ multiplex PCR; TCRdb's copy has only in-frame clones and leaves some out. The table has some 86,000 clones, 90% seen once.

The input for sequencing was peripheral blood mononuclear cells (PBMCs), taken before the fourth cycle of nivolumab. The chain carries TRBV19 and TRBJ2-5; D is tentatively TRBD1 or TRBD2 (5 bases each). This receptor was taken from a human donor with classical Hodgkin lymphoma. The CDR3 spells CASTWDPLGETQYF. DNA for the CDR3: TGTGCCAGTACCTGGGACCCCCTGGGAGAGACCCAGTACTTC. Supplemented by reference TRBV19 and TRBJ2-5, the full variable domain reads DGGITQSPKYLFRKEGQNVTLSCEQNLNHDAMYWYRQDPGQGLRLIYYSQIVNDFQKGDIAEGYSVSREKKESFPLTVTSAQKNPTAFYLCASTWDPLGETQYFGPGTRLLVL.